The 17 T cell receptor beta chains in this list originate from one sample, sequenced in a study of cytomegalovirus exposure and HLA in healthy donors. Primers: 60 Vbeta forward and 13 Jbeta reverse. TCRdb's copy holds only in-frame clones and misses some; the assay was immunoSEQ multiplex PCR. The profile shows approximately 110,000 clones, roughly 69% of them singletons. Sequencing was carried out using PBMCs. The source is a man in his thirties or forties in good health and CMV-seropositive.

In this sample, this clone turned up a few times. V is TRBV7-8 and J is TRBJ1-1; unclear D gene. Germline loops: CDR1 SGHVS, CDR2 FQNEAQ. Trimming took off 1 base at V and 2 bases at J, with 5 bases between the two ends. The CDR3 spans 13 residues. The CDR3 nucleotides are TGTGCCAGCAGCTTAGATTATAACACTGAAGCTTTCTTT. Its translation is CASSLDYNTEAFF.

The chain combines TRBV5-8 with TRBJ1-2; tentatively, D is TRBD1 (6 bases). Deletions cut 0 bases from V and 2 bases from J, with 11 bases between. Germline loops: CDR1 SGHTS, CDR2 YDEGEE. This CDR3 contains 15 residues. CDR3 sequence reads: CASSLAGALNYGYTF. Written as DNA, the CDR3 is TGTGCCAGCAGCTTGGCAGGGGCACTAAACTATGGCTACACCTTC.

This chain joins TRBV10-3 and TRBJ2-5, with D possibly TRBD2 on 5 matching bases. V dropped 4 bases and J dropped 5 bases, with 11 bases sitting between them. CDR1 is ENHRY and CDR2 is SYGVKD in the germline V gene. This CDR3 region has 13 residues. The CDR3 here is CAISGTPGETQYF. CDR3 DNA: TGTGCCATCAGTGGGACCCCGGGGGAGACCCAGTACTTC.

This clone came up a few times. The chain combines TRBV18 with TRBJ2-7; weak D call: TRBD1 (6 bases). CDR3 length: 16 amino acids. From germline, CDR1 is KGHSH and CDR2 LQKENI. V was cut by 3 bases and J by 2 bases, with 17 bases left in between. In nucleotides, the CDR3 is TGTGCCAGCTCACCGGACAGACGAACGCGCGCCTACGAGCAGTACTTC. Translating it yields CASSPDRRTRAYEQYF.

Points on this clone: An end of the junction does not agree with germline; a read error may underlie this. At the DNA level, this CDR3 is encoded by other sequences in the same sample as well. J is TRBJ1-2 and V is TRBV4-1; 10 positions agree with TRBD1. CDR3 length equals 15 residues. Germline CDR1 is MGHRA and CDR2 is YSYEKL. The CDR3 nucleotides are TGCGCCAGCAGCCAAGGGACAGGGGGGACCTATGGCTATACCTTC. Protein sequence: CASSQGTGGTYGYTF.

This clone appeared a few times. The V gene is TRBV2, the J gene TRBJ2-1, with 9 bases fitting TRBD2. Per the germline V gene, CDR1 is SNHLY and CDR2 is FYNNEI. This CDR3 contains 12 residues. The ends lost 6 bases at V and 8 bases at J; junction bases unmatched: 2. CDR3 sequence reads: CASRERGDEQFF. The CDR3 coding sequence is TGTGCCAGCAGAGAGCGGGGGGATGAGCAGTTCTTC. The entire variable domain, with the rest obtained from reference TRBV2 and TRBJ2-1, is as follows: EPEVTQTPSHQVTQMGQEVILRCVPISNHLYFYWYRQILGQKVEFLVSFYNNEISEKSEIFDDQFSVERPDGSNFTLKIRSTKLEDSAMYFCASRERGDEQFFGPGTRLTVL.

This clone has a handful of counts. This sequence joins TRBV19 and TRBJ1-4, with 7 bases fitting TRBD1. The CDR3 is made up of 13 amino acids. Germline V gene data show CDR1 as LNHDA and CDR2 as SQIVND (reference sequence). The V segment lost 8 bases and the J segment 5 bases; nucleotides outside the gene matches: 5. The CDR3, as DNA: TGTGCCAGTGGCTCGACAGGGAATGAAAAACTGTTTTTT. Protein sequence: CASGSTGNEKLFF.

CDR3 amino acids: CATSRGQGEKLFF. The DNA for the CDR3 is TGTGCCACCAGCAGAGGACAGGGGGAAAAACTGTTTTTT. The chain employs TRBV15 and TRBJ1-4, with 8 bases fitting TRBD1. Germline V gene sequence: CDR1 LNHNV, CDR2 YYDKDF (reference sequence). J lost 8 bases, V lost 1 base, and 0 bases had no gene match. The CDR3 is made up of 13 amino acids.

The chain links TRBV18 to TRBJ2-2; D may be TRBD1 (5 bases). The ends were cut back, 3 bases at V and 0 bases at J, with 8 bases in the middle. The germline CDR1 and CDR2 sequences are KGHSH and LQKENI. This CDR3 is built from 15 residues. The CDR3 protein is CASSPQGSNTGELFF. In DNA, the CDR3 is TGTGCCAGCTCACCGCAGGGTTCGAACACCGGGGAGCTGTTTTTT.

The rearrangement links TRBV4-1 to TRBJ1-1, with D possibly TRBD1 on 5 matching bases. Trimming stripped 1 base from V and 3 bases from J, with 24 bases between. The CDR3 contains 19 residues. CDR1 and CDR2 (germline): MGHRA, YSYEKL. The CDR3 reads CASSQGSLGLTLGYTEAFF. The CDR3 region has the DNA TGCGCCAGCAGCCAAGGGTCCTTGGGACTGACGCTTGGATACACTGAAGCTTTCTTT.

V gene TRBV19 combines with J gene TRBJ2-3, with a tentative D call TRBD1 (5 bases). The CDR3 is made up of 13 amino acids. Germline V CDR1 and CDR2: LNHDA, SQIVND (reference sequence). The V and J ends lost 10 bases and 0 bases respectively, with 11 bases between them. The CDR3 DNA is TGTGCCACTCAGGGTATAAGCACAGATACGCAGTATTTT. This encodes CATQGISTDTQYF.

As concerns this clone: The germline gene is not matched at one end of the junction; a read error may be the cause. V gene TRBV7-9 combines with J gene TRBJ2-1, with 9 bases that match TRBD2. The CDR3 totals 15 residues. CDR1 is SEHNR and CDR2 is FQNEAQ in the germline V gene (reference sequence). The CDR3 DNA follows: TGTTCCAGCAGCTCTTCGCGGGGGGGCAGGGAGGAGCAGTTCTTC. As protein: CSSSSSRGGREEQFF.

There are a few counts of this clone. The chain couples TRBV4-1 to TRBJ1-2; TRBD1 aligns across 10 bases. The junction had 6 bases not matched to a gene; V was cut back by 3 bases and J by 8 bases. The CDR3 is 14 residues long. Per germline, CDR1 MGHRA and CDR2 YSYEKL. The CDR3 DNA reads as TGCGCCAGCAGCCACAGGGGACAGGGGAACGGCTACACCTTC. Protein sequence: CASSHRGQGNGYTF.

The genes are TRBV5-1 and TRBJ1-4, with TRBD1 as a possible D gene (6 bases). The CDR3 sequence is 15 residues long. V lost 0 bases to trimming and J lost 7 bases, with 13 bases between them. Germline V gene data show CDR1 as SGHRS and CDR2 as YFSETQ. The DNA for the CDR3 is TGCGCCAGCAGCTTGGGAGCAGGGGTCACTGAAAAACTGTTTTTT. Amino acids: CASSLGAGVTEKLFF.

The count of this clone is one. The V gene is TRBV19, the J gene TRBJ1-4, with 7 bases that match TRBD1. Germline V CDR1 and CDR2: LNHDA, SQIVND (reference sequence). This CDR3 is 14 amino acids long. Trimming took 9 bases from V and 3 from J; bases not matched to a gene: 7. DNA of the CDR3: TGTGCCAGCAAGACAGGGACACCTAATGAAAAACTGTTTTTT. The encoded protein is CASKTGTPNEKLFF.

DNA of the CDR3: TGCGCCAGCAGCCACGTCTCAGGGGGCAAAGCTGGCTACACCTTC. It yields the protein CASSHVSGGKAGYTF. This sequence joins TRBV4-1 and TRBJ1-2, with 8 nucleotides matching TRBD1. The CDR3 runs to 15 residues. With 3 bases clipped from V and 7 bases from J, the junction kept 10 bases outside the gene matches. Germline V gene data show CDR1 as MGHRA and CDR2 as YSYEKL.

This sequence joins TRBV6-4 and TRBJ2-2; 7 bases agree with TRBD2. J gave up 6 bases and V 1 base, and 2 bases lay outside the gene matches. Germline V gives CDR1 MRHNA, CDR2 SNTAGT. This CDR3 contains 14 residues. The CDR3 sequence: CASSDWEGSGELFF. The CDR3 DNA sequence: TGTGCCAGCAGTGACTGGGAGGGATCCGGGGAGCTGTTTTTT.